Below are 21 T cell receptor beta chains sequenced from a single sample in a study of blood T cell repertoires in COVID-19 (dated by TCRdb to 2020 to 2021). Library method: the immunoSEQ multiplex PCR assay. TCRdb took over this immuneACCESS table, retaining in-frame rearrangements with V and J assigned. Such tables are incomplete; in checked studies, under half of the missing clones stem from an unresolved V gene, and the remainder is unexplained. The sample records roughly 100,000 clones, approximately 88% of which are singletons. The leading ten clones occupy 5.1% of the sample. Specimen: peripheral blood. These receptors were obtained from a human donor in a cohort sampled during active COVID-19.

CDR3 DNA sequence: TGTGCCAGCAGCGTAGTCGGATCTAGCGGGTACAATGAGCAGTTCTTC. The encoded protein is CASSVVGSSGYNEQFF. This chain joins TRBV9 and TRBJ2-1; TRBD2 agrees at 8 bases. The CDR3 totals 16 residues. Trimming at V came to 0 bases and at J to 4 bases, leaving 6 bases not matched to a gene. Germline CDR1 and CDR2: SGDLS and YYNGEE.

The V call is TRBV5-3, the J call TRBJ2-7; D possibly corresponds to TRBD1 (6 bases). TRBV5-3 is known as an ORF, though its function is uncertain. V was cut by 8 bases and J by 0 bases, with 24 bases left in between. The CDR3 contains 17 residues. CDR3 in amino acids: CARNDPGAQLNSYEQYF. CDR3 coding DNA: TGTGCCAGGAATGACCCAGGGGCCCAACTAAACTCCTACGAGCAGTACTTC.

The chain couples TRBV19 to TRBJ2-1, with TRBD2 matching 8 bases. The CDR3 loop spans 14 amino acids. The V segment lost 5 bases and the J segment 10 bases; nucleotides outside the gene matches: 10. CDR1 and CDR2 from the germline V gene are LNHDA and SQIVND (reference sequence). The CDR3 reads CASSPDGGGREQFF. The CDR3 nucleotides read TGTGCCAGTAGTCCAGACGGGGGGGGAAGGGAGCAGTTCTTC.

The count of this clone is one. This sequence joins TRBV5-4 and TRBJ1-2, with TRBD1 identical over 7 bases. Germline loops: CDR1 SGHNT, CDR2 YYREEE (reference sequence). The length of the CDR3 is 13 residues. The V segment lost 1 base and the J segment 7 bases; nucleotides outside the gene matches: 4. This CDR3 is CASSLKGAAGYTF. The CDR3 nucleotides read TGTGCCAGCAGCTTGAAGGGGGCAGCTGGCTACACCTTC.

The V and J genes are TRBV11-2 and TRBJ2-3; 11 bases are shared with TRBD2. This CDR3 has 16 residues. After removal of 2 bases from V and 6 bases from J, the junction contained 7 bases not matched to a gene. Germline CDR1 and CDR2: SGHAT and FQNNGV. CDR3 in DNA: TGTGCCAGCAGCTTAACACTAGCGGGGGAGTCTGATACGCAGTATTTT. Residues: CASSLTLAGESDTQYF.

Note on this clone: Other nucleotide sequences in the sample specify the same CDR3. V is TRBV7-2 and J is TRBJ2-7; no firm D call. Germline CDR1 and CDR2: SGHTA and FQGNSA. V lost 2 bases, J lost 0 bases, and 5 bases lay in between. CDR3 length: 13 amino acids. This CDR3 reads CASSLSSSYEQYF. Here the CDR3 DNA reads TGTGCCAGCAGCTTATCTAGCTCCTACGAGCAGTACTTC.

V is TRBV6-5 and J is TRBJ2-7; D is possibly TRBD1 (5 bases). Trimming removed 6 bases from V and 6 bases from J, with 12 bases in between. Germline-derived CDR1 and CDR2 are MNHEY and SVGAGI. The CDR3 is made up of 12 amino acids. In DNA, the CDR3 is TGTGCCAGCAGGGAGACAGTCCTCGAGCAGTACTTC. This gives the protein CASRETVLEQYF.

The V gene is TRBV7-2, the J gene TRBJ2-5, with a possible D match to TRBD2 (5 bases). CDR3 size: 14 residues. V lost 6 bases, J lost 5 bases, and 16 bases lay in between. CDR1 and CDR2 (germline): SGHTA, FQGNSA. This chain's CDR3 is CASRSGRTGETQYF. In DNA form, the CDR3 reads TGTGCCAGCAGATCCGGACGGACTGGGGAGACCCAGTACTTC.

This chain joins TRBV5-1 and TRBJ1-1; TRBD1 matches 8 bases. The CDR3 runs 14 residues. In germline, CDR1 is SGHRS, CDR2 YFSETQ. V was clipped by 5 bases and J by 3 bases; unmatched bases: 6. DNA of the CDR3: TGCGCCAGCAGTCGGACAGGGTTGGACACTGAAGCTTTCTTT. This sequence encodes CASSRTGLDTEAFF.

V and J are TRBV28 and TRBJ2-3; 8 nucleotides line up with TRBD1. V lost 7 bases to trimming and J lost 3 bases; unmatched junction nucleotides: 9. Germline V gene sequence: CDR1 MDHEN, CDR2 SYDVKM. This CDR3 comprises 15 residues. CDR3 sequence (DNA): TGTGCCAGCAAAATCCAGGGGGCGCAAACAGATACGCAGTATTTT. This codes for CASKIQGAQTDTQYF.

In this sample, this clone turned up once. The V gene is TRBV9, the J gene TRBJ2-3; 8 bases line up with TRBD2. J gave up 2 bases and V 4 bases, and 9 bases lay outside the gene matches. The CDR3 sequence is 16 residues long. Germline V gene lookup returns CDR1 SGDLS and CDR2 YYNGEE. CDR3 region: CASSFYSGVHTDTQYF. The CDR3 nucleotides are TGTGCCAGCAGCTTTTATAGCGGGGTTCACACAGATACGCAGTATTTT.

The genes are TRBV7-2 and TRBJ1-2; tentatively, D is TRBD1 (6 bases). Germline V gives CDR1 SGHTA, CDR2 FQGNSA. The CDR3 sequence is 12 residues long. V was clipped by 5 bases and J by 7 bases, with 11 bases between them. This CDR3 is CASSPTGFGYTF. The CDR3, as DNA: TGTGCCAGCAGCCCTACAGGGTTTGGCTACACCTTC. Supplemented by reference TRBV7-2 and TRBJ1-2, the full variable domain reads GAGVSQSPSNKVTEKGKDVELRCDPISGHTALYWYRQSLGQGLEFLIYFQGNSAPDKSGLPSDRFSAERTGGSVSTLTIQRTQQEDSAVYLCASSPTGFGYTFGSGTRLTVV.

The rearrangement uses TRBV20-1 and TRBJ2-7; D possibly corresponds to TRBD2 (5 bases). The germline V and J ends were trimmed by 7 bases and 9 bases, with 13 bases remaining between them. This CDR3 contains 10 residues. Germline-derived CDR1 and CDR2 are DFQATT and SNEGSKA (reference sequence). The CDR3 DNA is TGCAGTGTTGATGAGGGAAGGCAGTACTTC. Its protein product is CSVDEGRQYF.

The chain couples TRBV5-1 to TRBJ1-1, with 7 bases lining up with TRBD1. V gave up 5 bases and J gave up 4 bases; unmatched junction bases: 8. The CDR3 contains 14 residues. The V gene's germline CDR1 is SGHRS and CDR2 YFSETQ. CDR3 DNA sequence: TGCGCCAGCAGTTTAGGGGGCCGGGGCACTGAAGCTTTCTTT. This encodes CASSLGGRGTEAFF.

This chain links TRBV3-1 (or the pseudogene TRBV3-2) with TRBJ2-2, with D uncertain. V lost 0 bases and J 4 bases, leaving 15 bases between the germline ends. CDR1 is LGHDT, CDR2 YNNKEL, per germline (reference sequence). CDR3 length: 17 amino acids. In DNA form, the CDR3 reads TGTGCCAGCAGCCAAGACCTATATACCCCGAGCACCGGGGAGCTGTTTTTT. This translates into CASSQDLYTPSTGELFF.

This chain connects TRBV4-3 to TRBJ2-4; TRBD1 agrees at 7 bases. The CDR3 length is 15 residues. The junction had 1 base not matched to a gene; V was cut back by 1 base and J by 1 base. Per the germline V gene, CDR1 is LGHNA and CDR2 is YSLEER. The CDR3 is CASSQVQGAKNIQYF. CDR3 bases: TGCGCCAGCAGCCAAGTACAGGGGGCCAAAAACATTCAGTACTTC.

This sequence joins TRBV10-3 and TRBJ2-5; no definite D call. The V gene lost 8 bases and the J gene lost 0 bases, with 7 bases spanning the gap. There are 12 residues in the CDR3. Germline lookup yields CDR1 ENHRY and CDR2 SYGVKD. The CDR3 reads CAISAYQETQYF. The CDR3 DNA is TGTGCCATCTCAGCGTACCAAGAGACCCAGTACTTC.

The chain links TRBV5-6 to TRBJ1-1; 8 nucleotides align to TRBD1. The ends lost 4 bases at V and 0 bases at J; junction bases unmatched: 5. This CDR3 contains 15 residues. Germline loops: CDR1 SGHDT, CDR2 YYEEEE. The CDR3 DNA reads as TGTGCCAGCAGCGAGATGACAGGGGTGAACACTGAAGCTTTCTTT. It is translated as CASSEMTGVNTEAFF. The whole variable domain, filled in from reference TRBV5-6 and TRBJ1-1, reads DAGVTQSPTHLIKTRGQQVTLRCSPKSGHDTVSWYQQALGQGPQFIFQYYEEEERQRGNFPDRFSGHQFPNYSSELNVNALLLGDSALYLCASSEMTGVNTEAFFGQGTRLTVV.

A word on this clone: Other DNA sequences within the sample encode an identical CDR3. The chain employs TRBV25-1 and TRBJ1-2; 7 bases agree with TRBD1. CDR3 length equals 12 residues. V dropped 4 bases and J dropped 6; count of bases not matched to a gene: 2. CDR1 and CDR2 from the germline V gene are MGHDK and SYGVNS. The chain's CDR3 is CASSVTGDGYTF. Written as DNA, the CDR3 is TGTGCCAGCAGTGTCACAGGGGATGGCTACACCTTC.

The chain employs TRBV11-2 and TRBJ2-3, with TRBD2 matching over 9 bases. V lost 5 bases and J lost 4; bases outside the gene matches: 4. CDR1 and CDR2 (germline): SGHAT, FQNNGV. This CDR3 region has 14 residues. The CDR3, as DNA: TGTGCCAGCAGCACGGGACTAGCATCAGATACGCAGTATTTT. It specifies CASSTGLASDTQYF.

This chain connects TRBV6-1 to TRBJ2-3; TRBD2 matches at 9 bases. Trimming removed 1 base from V and 5 bases from J; junction bases left unmatched: 7. Germline values: CDR1 MNHNS, CDR2 SASEGT. The CDR3 sequence is 16 residues long. The CDR3 DNA is TGTGCCAGCAGTGAAGGTGCGGGGGGGCGCGGAGATACGCAGTATTTT. As protein: CASSEGAGGRGDTQYF.